A single sample gave rise to the 4 T cell receptor beta chains below, sequenced in a study of T cells in Graves' hyperthyroidism and ophthalmopathy (dated by TCRdb to the late 2010s). The method behind the library was multiplex PCR. TCRdb lists the instrument as Illumina HiSeq 2000. TCR beta CDR3 regions were amplified from RNA transcripts. The first round of RT-PCR for the TCR CDR3 was performed with the HTBI primer set and the Qiagen OneStep RT-PCR kit. Clones were called with MiXCR by TCRdb after fastp trimmed the public reads at Q25, and only in-frame beta chains were retained. A single entry per CDR3 protein holds the most common genes and DNA from its merged rows. A total of over 200,000 distinct CDR3 sequences appear in this sample, 15% to 20% of them only once. The ten largest clonotypes hold approximately 50% of the sample. Sequencing input: blood. These receptors all come from a man in his fifties with Graves' hyperthyroidism.

This clonotype has more than one count but fewer than ten. This sequence may be a read error, since a much larger clone differs from it by one base. This chain connects TRBV27 to TRBJ2-7; D is ambiguous. There are 13 residues in the CDR3. Per the germline V gene, CDR1 is MNHEY and CDR2 is SMNVEV (reference sequence). CDR3 protein: CAGSYTSELEQYF. In DNA form, the CDR3 reads TGTGCCGGCAGTTATACCTCCGAGTTGGAGCAGTACTTC.

The chain carries TRBV28 and TRBJ1-3; D might be TRBD1 (5 bases). From germline, CDR1 is MDHEN and CDR2 SYDVKM. V lost 2 bases, J lost 7 bases, and 12 bases lay in between. The CDR3 sequence is 14 residues long. The CDR3 nucleotides are TGTGCCAGCAGTTTAACGACAGCGGGTAACACCATATATTTT. Protein: CASSLTTAGNTIYF.

The J gene is TRBJ2-7, the V gene TRBV12-5; D might be TRBD1 (5 bases). Germline V gene lookup returns CDR1 LGHNT and CDR2 FRNRAP. The CDR3 covers 16 residues. V lost 1 base to trimming and J lost 5 bases, with 18 bases between them. The CDR3 region has the DNA TGTGCTAGTGGTTTGGACAAGGGAACAGGAGCCGACGAGCAGTACTTC. Amino acid sequence: CASGLDKGTGADEQYF.

The V gene is TRBV10-3, the J gene TRBJ2-5, with a possible D match to TRBD1 (7 bases). Trimming stripped 6 bases from V and 4 bases from J, with 15 bases between. This CDR3 has 14 residues. Germline CDR1 ENHRY, CDR2 SYGVKD. Here the CDR3 DNA reads TGTGCCATCAGCGGGGGAAGGGGGCGAGAGACCCAGTACTTC. Translation: CAISGGRGRETQYF.